The present TCR beta chain was sequenced within a study of blood T cell repertoires in COVID-19. Overall study context: Sites in the United States, Italy and Spain provided acute and convalescent COVID-19 samples.

Using immunoSEQ multiplex PCR, the repertoire was profiled, and TCRdb retains in-frame clones only, with some absent. The table has approximately 77,000 clones, approximately 80% seen once. The CDR3 is 13 amino acids. Looked up from germline, CDR1 is SQVTM and CDR2 is ANQGSEA. V lost 3 bases and J lost 1, with 9 bases in between. The sample taken for sequencing was peripheral blood. The chain carries TRBV29-1 and TRBJ1-1; D ambiguous. This clonotype originated in a woman in her sixties or seventies with acute or convalescent COVID-19. The CDR3, as DNA: TGCAGCGTTGATCTGGGCACGAACACTGAAGCTTTCTTT. It specifies CSVDLGTNTEAFF.